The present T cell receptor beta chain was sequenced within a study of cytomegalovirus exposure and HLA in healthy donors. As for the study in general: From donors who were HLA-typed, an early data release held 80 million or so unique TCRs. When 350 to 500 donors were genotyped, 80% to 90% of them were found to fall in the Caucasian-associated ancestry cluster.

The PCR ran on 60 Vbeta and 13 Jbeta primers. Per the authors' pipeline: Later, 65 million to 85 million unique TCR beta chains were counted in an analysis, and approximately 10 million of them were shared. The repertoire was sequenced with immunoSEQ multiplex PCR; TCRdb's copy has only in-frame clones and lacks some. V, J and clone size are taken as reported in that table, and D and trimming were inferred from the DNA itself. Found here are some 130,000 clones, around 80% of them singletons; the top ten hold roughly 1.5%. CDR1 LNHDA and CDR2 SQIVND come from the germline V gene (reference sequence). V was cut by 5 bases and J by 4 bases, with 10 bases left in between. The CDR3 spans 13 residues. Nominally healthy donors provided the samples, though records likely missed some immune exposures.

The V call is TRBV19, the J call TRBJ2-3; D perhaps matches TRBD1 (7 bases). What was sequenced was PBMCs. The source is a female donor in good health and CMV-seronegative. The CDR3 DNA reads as TGTGCCAGTAGTCCCAGGGGGGCAGATACGCAGTATTTT. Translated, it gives CASSPRGADTQYF.